This T cell receptor beta chain was obtained from a study of CD8 T cells in ankylosing spondylitis. Study-wide results and caveats: Past research had described some motif variants in reactive arthritis synovial fluid and blood. A TCR beta motif of eight highly homologous variants appeared characteristic of ankylosing spondylitis blood.

In this sample, this clonotype turned up many times. Antigen specificity is unknown. TCRdb recomputed calls from the 5' RACE reads with MiXCR, one row per CDR3 protein. The sample carries roughly 17,000 distinct CDR3 sequences, 8% to 10% recorded once. This sequence was found in a male donor with ankylosing spondylitis or in good health (not recorded which). The sample was blood.

CDR3 bases: TGCGCCAGCAGCCAAGATTTCGTTTTATCCCAAAGCTCCTACGAGCAGTACTTC. The encoded protein is CASSQDFVLSQSSYEQYF. This chain joins TRBV4-1 and TRBJ2-7; no firm D call. V lost 0 bases, J lost 0 bases, and 18 bases lay in between. CDR3 size: 18 residues. Looked up from germline, CDR1 is MGHRA and CDR2 is YSYEKL.